The 20 T cell receptor beta chains given below trace back to one sample, sequenced in a study of blood T cell repertoires in COVID-19. Method: immunoSEQ multiplex PCR; TCRdb's copy keeps in-frame clones and lacks some. The sample includes 90,000 to 100,000 clones, 81% of them seen just once. The sample comprised peripheral blood. The source is a man in his fifties or sixties with acute or convalescent COVID-19.

A single count supports this clone. The rearrangement uses TRBV9 and TRBJ1-2; D perhaps matches TRBD1 (5 bases). This CDR3 comprises 16 residues. Trimming removed 3 bases from V and 0 bases from J, with 15 bases in between. Germline CDR1 reads SGDLS; CDR2 reads YYNGEE. The DNA of the CDR3 is TGTGCCAGCAGCGCGAACTCGGGACTAACTAACTATGGCTACACCTTC. Translated, it gives CASSANSGLTNYGYTF.

J is TRBJ2-2 and V is TRBV5-1, with 7 positions matching TRBD1. V lost 4 bases, J lost 1 base, and 10 bases stayed unmatched. The length of the CDR3 is 17 residues. Germline assignment: CDR1 SGHRS and CDR2 YFSETQ. The CDR3 nucleotides read TGCGCCAGCAGCCGCCGCCGACAGGGAATGAACACCGGGGAGCTGTTTTTT. Encoded protein: CASSRRRQGMNTGELFF.

The rearrangement links TRBV6-5 to TRBJ1-5, with D uncertain. The CDR3 has 14 amino acids. V was pared by 6 bases and J by 2 bases, with 11 bases between. Germline V gene sequence: CDR1 MNHEY, CDR2 SVGAGI. CDR3 nucleotides: TGTGCCAGCAGGGGCTTAGATCGCAATCAGCCCCAGCATTTT. Amino acids: CASRGLDRNQPQHF.

This chain links TRBV7-8 with TRBJ1-3, with D unresolved. The germline V gene encodes CDR1 SGHVS and CDR2 FQNEAQ. Between the trimmed V and J ends, which lost 5 bases and 2 bases, there was a span of 19 bases. The CDR3 spans 17 residues. The chain's CDR3 is CASSPVPQNPTGNTIYF. The CDR3 bases are TGTGCCAGCAGCCCCGTACCACAGAACCCCACTGGAAACACCATATATTTT.

The chain combines TRBV28 with TRBJ2-1, with 11 bases identical to TRBD2. Germline assignment: CDR1 MDHEN and CDR2 SYDVKM. Trimming cost V 5 bases and J 6 bases; bases outside gene matches: 6. The CDR3 contains 15 residues. The CDR3 spells CASSQLAGVRNEQFF. The CDR3 DNA is TGTGCCAGCAGTCAACTAGCGGGAGTCCGCAATGAGCAGTTCTTC.

The gene calls are TRBV9 and TRBJ2-4, with 7 bases aligning to TRBD2. With 0 bases clipped from V and 2 bases from J, the junction kept 2 bases outside the gene matches. Germline CDR1 reads SGDLS; CDR2 reads YYNGEE. This CDR3 has 15 residues. CDR3 DNA: TGTGCCAGCAGCGTAGGCGGGGGATCCAAAAACATTCAGTACTTC. It specifies CASSVGGGSKNIQYF.

The chain uses TRBV11-3 and TRBJ1-2; 10 nucleotides agree with TRBD1. Looked up from germline, CDR1 is SGHNT and CDR2 is YENEEA. The V and J ends lost 5 bases and 7 bases, in that order; junction bases with no gene match: 10. The CDR3 is 15 residues long. The CDR3 DNA reads as TGTGCCAGCAGCCCGACAGGGGGCGAGTGGAGTGGCTACACCTTC. As protein: CASSPTGGEWSGYTF.

Note on this clone: The junction departs from the called germline gene at one end, perhaps through a read error. J is TRBJ2-2 and V is TRBV11-3; D unresolved. CDR1 SGHNT and CDR2 YENEEA come from the germline V gene. This CDR3 region has 11 residues. The chain's CDR3 is CASRLTGELFF. The CDR3 nucleotides read TGTGCCAGCAGGCTTACCGGTGAGCTGTTTTTT.

This rearrangement joins TRBV30 to TRBJ2-2; 8 bases fit TRBD1. CDR3 size: 17 residues. After removal of 1 base from V and 9 bases from J, the junction contained 16 bases not matched to a gene. Germline lookup yields CDR1 GTSNPN and CDR2 SVGIG (reference sequence). The CDR3 DNA reads as TGTGCCTGGAGTGCCGGGCCCCGGAGACAGGGGATGAGGGAGCTGTTTTTT. It codes for CAWSAGPRRQGMRELFF.

The V call is TRBV27, the J call TRBJ2-2, with 9 bases aligning to TRBD2. With V trimmed by 5 bases and J by 5 bases, 6 bases remained unmatched. This CDR3 has 15 amino acids. The germline CDR1 and CDR2 sequences are MNHEY and SMNVEV (reference sequence). The CDR3 loop is CASSRPAGGTGELFF. The DNA of the CDR3 is TGTGCCAGCAGTCGACCAGCGGGAGGAACCGGGGAGCTGTTTTTT.

This clone was seen a single time. This sequence joins TRBV7-2 and TRBJ1-2; D is unresolved. Germline V gene sequence: CDR1 SGHTA, CDR2 FQGNSA. Between the trimmed V and J ends, which lost 8 bases and 7 bases, there was a span of 11 bases. The CDR3 covers 11 residues. This CDR3 is CASRDPRGYTF. The CDR3 DNA reads as TGTGCCAGCCGGGATCCACGTGGCTACACCTTC.

This clone appeared a single time. The J gene is TRBJ2-3, the V gene TRBV6-5, with TRBD2 identical over 8 bases. CDR1 is MNHEY, CDR2 SVGAGI, per germline. With 6 bases clipped from V and 2 bases from J, the junction kept 4 bases outside the gene matches. The CDR3 sequence is 14 residues long. The CDR3 loop reads CASSPTSDTDTQYF. Written as DNA, the CDR3 is TGTGCCAGCAGCCCGACTAGCGACACAGATACGCAGTATTTT.

J is TRBJ2-3 and V is TRBV24-1; D might be TRBD1 (5 bases). Germline V gives CDR1 KGHDR, CDR2 SFDVKD. Trimming took 7 bases from V and 0 from J, leaving 10 bases between them. This CDR3 is 14 amino acids long. CDR3 sequence (DNA): TGTGCCACCAGGACAGCTACTAGCACAGATACGCAGTATTTT. Its protein product is CATRTATSTDTQYF.

This chain connects TRBV2 to TRBJ1-1; 9 bases map to TRBD1. Per germline, CDR1 SNHLY and CDR2 FYNNEI. The CDR3 runs to 15 residues. The V and J ends lost 7 bases and 3 bases, in that order; junction bases with no gene match: 9. The CDR3 DNA reads as TGTGCCAGCATTCGGACAGGGGTAAGGGACACTGAAGCTTTCTTT. Translating gives CASIRTGVRDTEAFF.

V is TRBV6-2 or TRBV6-3 and J is TRBJ2-1; 8 positions match TRBD2. The CDR3 consists of 16 residues. The V gene end was trimmed by 5 bases and the J gene end by 5 bases; junction bases not matched to a gene: 11. Germline assignment: CDR1 MNHEY and CDR2 SVGEGT. CDR3 amino acids: CASSARAAGGNNEQFF. As DNA, the CDR3 is TGTGCCAGCAGTGCGCGGGCTGCGGGGGGAAACAATGAGCAGTTCTTC.

The V call is TRBV5-8, the J call TRBJ1-4; TRBD1 matches 10 bases. The germline CDR1 and CDR2 sequences are SGHTS and YDEGEE. CDR3 length equals 15 residues. J gave up 5 bases and V 4 bases, and 5 bases lay outside the gene matches. The chain's CDR3 is CASSLGTGENEKLFF. CDR3 coding DNA: TGTGCCAGCAGCCTCGGGACAGGGGAGAATGAAAAACTGTTTTTT. Supplemented by reference TRBV5-8 and TRBJ1-4, the full variable domain reads EAGVTQSPTHLIKTRGQQATLRCSPISGHTSVYWYQQALGLGLQFLLWYDEGEERNRGNFPPRFSGRQFPNYSSELNVNALELEDSALYLCASSLGTGENEKLFFGSGTQLSVL.

This clone was seen a few times. This chain links TRBV19 with TRBJ1-3; D gene uncertain. V shed 6 bases and J shed 4 bases, with 22 bases lying between them. The V gene's germline CDR1 is LNHDA and CDR2 SQIVND (reference sequence). This CDR3 is built from 17 residues. DNA of the CDR3: TGTGCCAGTAGCCTAGTCGTGAGTGGAGTTGGAGGAAACACCATATATTTT. It is translated as CASSLVVSGVGGNTIYF.

This clone was counted between two and nine times. The rearrangement joins TRBV10-3 to TRBJ2-2; no firm D call. The ends were cut back, 4 bases at V and 7 bases at J, with 10 bases in the middle. Germline V gene lookup returns CDR1 ENHRY and CDR2 SYGVKD. The CDR3 extends over 13 amino acids. The CDR3 coding sequence is TGTGCCATCAGTGTGACTCCTATCGGGGAGCTGTTTTTT. It translates to CAISVTPIGELFF.

The CDR3 here is CASSYYRVGQPQHF. DNA for the CDR3: TGTGCCAGCAGTTATTACAGGGTGGGTCAGCCCCAGCATTTT. J is TRBJ1-5 and V is TRBV6-5; D is possibly TRBD1 (6 bases). CDR1 and CDR2 from the germline V gene are MNHEY and SVGAGI. The CDR3 spans 14 residues. With 3 bases removed from V and 6 bases from J, the gap between germline ends came to 12 bases.

The genes are TRBV25-1 and TRBJ1-1, with D unclear. The CDR3 consists of 14 residues. V lost 2 bases to trimming and J lost 0 bases, with 7 bases between them. Germline lookup yields CDR1 MGHDK and CDR2 SYGVNS. The CDR3 sequence: CASSETGLNTEAFF. CDR3 DNA sequence: TGTGCCAGCAGTGAAACGGGGTTGAACACTGAAGCTTTCTTT.